These 21 T cell receptor beta chains were all obtained from the same sample, sequenced in a study of metastatic and nonmetastatic thyroid tumors. TCRdb re-processed the PCR reads through MiXCR. Of over 45,000 clones in the sample, more than 20% were seen once. Thyroid surgery took place with no prior treatment in any patient. The sample comprised blood. These receptor sequences come from a male donor with papillary thyroid cancer or a benign thyroid nodule (not recorded which). Some clones in this sample may be carry-over from other donors' samples.

Worth noting for this clone: The CDR3 does not close with the conserved phenylalanine or tryptophan, likely indicating a read error. The rearrangement joins TRBV5-1 to TRBJ2-3; possible D gene TRBD2, 7 bases. This CDR3 spans 14 amino acids. The germline gives CDR1 SGHRS, CDR2 YFSETQ. The CDR3 nucleotides read TGCGCCAGCAGCCCCTGGGGGGGGGCAGAGACGCAGTATTTG. This sequence encodes CASSPWGGAETQYL.

There are a few counts of this clone. This chain connects TRBV27 to TRBJ2-1; TRBD1 might be the D (5 bases). Trimming cost V 0 bases and J 7 bases, with 10 bases left between them. The CDR3 sequence is 14 residues long. Germline CDR1 is MNHEY and CDR2 is SMNVEV (reference sequence). The CDR3 DNA reads TGTGCCAGCAGTTTATCAGCAGGGTGGAATGAGCAGTTCTTC. Protein: CASSLSAGWNEQFF.

The chain has TRBV9 and TRBJ2-1; 7 bases match TRBD1. With V trimmed by 4 bases and J by 2 bases, 6 bases remained unmatched. CDR1 SGDLS and CDR2 YYNGEE come from the germline V gene. The CDR3 extends over 15 amino acids. The CDR3 nucleotides are TGTGCCAGCAGCCCACGGGGACAGACCTACAATGAGCAGTTCTTC. Its protein is CASSPRGQTYNEQFF.

This clone was detected ten times or more. This chain joins TRBV18 and TRBJ2-5, with a possible D match to TRBD1 (6 bases). V gave up 2 bases and J gave up 5 bases, with 12 bases separating them. Germline loops: CDR1 KGHSH, CDR2 LQKENI. The CDR3 sequence is 14 residues long. CDR3 region: CASSPGGQRETQYF. The DNA of the CDR3 is TGTGCCAGCTCACCAGGGGGCCAGCGGGAGACCCAGTACTTC.

This clone qualifies as medium-sized. The chain links TRBV7-2 to TRBJ2-7; D may be TRBD1 (6 bases). CDR3 length: 14 amino acids. Trimming left V 2 bases short and J 4 bases short, with 12 bases between. CDR1 and CDR2 (germline): SGHTA, FQGNSA. In DNA, the CDR3 is TGTGCCAGCAGCTTAAACAGGGTCACGTACGAGCAGTACTTC. As protein: CASSLNRVTYEQYF.

In this sample, this clone turned up many times. The chain joins TRBV10-3 to TRBJ2-5; D may be TRBD1 or TRBD2 (7 bases each). The CDR3 consists of 14 residues. Germline V gene lookup returns CDR1 ENHRY and CDR2 SYGVKD. V shed 10 bases and J shed 3 bases, with 18 bases lying between them. Here the CDR3 DNA reads TGTGCCACCGACGAGGGGGCGGGGGAAGAGACCCAGTACTTC. Residues: CATDEGAGEETQYF.

The sample holds a few counts of this clone. This chain uses TRBV6-1 with TRBJ1-1; 7 positions match TRBD1. The CDR3 contains 13 residues. Germline lookup yields CDR1 MNHNS and CDR2 SASEGT. Trimming at V came to 8 bases and at J to 2 bases, leaving 5 bases not matched to a gene. CDR3 in amino acids: CASRRGPNTEAFF. CDR3 DNA sequence: TGTGCCAGCCGGAGGGGGCCCAACACTGAAGCTTTCTTT.

V is TRBV28 and J is TRBJ2-5; no definite D call. Trimming took off 8 bases at V and 1 base at J, with 14 bases between the two ends. The length of the CDR3 is 14 residues. CDR1 MDHEN and CDR2 SYDVKM come from the germline V gene. The CDR3 loop is CASRGRGLQETQYF. CDR3 DNA sequence: TGTGCCAGCCGTGGGCGAGGCCTCCAAGAGACCCAGTACTTC.

The J gene is TRBJ1-6, the V gene TRBV30, with D possibly TRBD1 on 5 matching bases. The CDR3 sequence is 18 residues long. Trimming shortened V by 4 bases and J by 7 bases, and 26 bases separated the two germline ends. CDR1 and CDR2 from the germline V gene are GTSNPN and SVGIG (reference sequence). CDR3 sequence (DNA): TGTGCCTGGAAGGGTGTTTTGGGGGTCGGCTTGGAAAATTCACCCCTCCACTTT. Translating it yields CAWKGVLGVGLENSPLHF.

The rearrangement links TRBV3-1 to TRBJ2-7, with D unclear. This CDR3 has 14 residues. The germline V gene has CDR1 LGHDT and CDR2 YNNKEL (reference sequence). V was trimmed by 0 bases and J by 2 bases, leaving 8 bases between them. The CDR3 DNA sequence: TGTGCCAGCAGCCAAGATCTAGTTCCCTACGAGCAGTACTTC. It specifies CASSQDLVPYEQYF.

The rearrangement links TRBV11-2 to TRBJ2-7; D might be TRBD2 (6 bases). The CDR3 is made up of 14 amino acids. V lost 8 bases to trimming and J lost 1 base, with 15 bases between them. The germline gives CDR1 SGHAT, CDR2 FQNNGV. Written as DNA, the CDR3 is TGTGCCAGCTGCCCCGGGACTCAATCCTACGAGCAGTACTTC. Its protein is CASCPGTQSYEQYF.

The table lists this clone with a count of one. The chain carries TRBV20-1 and TRBJ1-2; TRBD1 might be the D (6 bases). Germline V gene lookup returns CDR1 DFQATT and CDR2 SNEGSKA (reference sequence). The V gene lost 1 base and the J gene lost 3 bases, with 12 bases spanning the gap. The CDR3 sequence is 14 residues long. CDR3 sequence reads: CSARGASGDYGYTF. The DNA for the CDR3 is TGCAGTGCTAGAGGGGCCTCAGGGGACTATGGCTACACCTTC.

The chain is built from TRBV5-1 and TRBJ2-1, with D hard to call. The germline V gene has CDR1 SGHRS and CDR2 YFSETQ. The CDR3 has 14 amino acids. V dropped 0 bases and J dropped 5 bases, with 9 bases sitting between them. CDR3 DNA: TGCGCCAGCAGCTTGGCAGTCAGTGACAATGAGCAGTTCTTC. Translated, it gives CASSLAVSDNEQFF. Supplemented by reference TRBV5-1 and TRBJ2-1, the full variable domain reads KAGVTQTPRYLIKTRGQQVTLSCSPISGHRSVSWYQQTPGQGLQFLFEYFSETQRNKGNFPGRFSGRQFSNSRSEMNVSTLELGDSALYLCASSLAVSDNEQFFGPGTRLTVL.

V and J are TRBV11-2 and TRBJ1-6; D unclear. This CDR3 has 18 residues. The V and J ends lost 2 bases and 0 bases respectively, with 14 bases between them. Per the germline V gene, CDR1 is SGHAT and CDR2 is FQNNGV. The CDR3 DNA sequence: TGTGCCAGCAGCTTAAGATCGGGCGGAAGCTCCTATAATTCACCCCTCCACTTT. It specifies CASSLRSGGSSYNSPLHF.

The genes are TRBV28 and TRBJ1-2; D might be TRBD1 (5 bases). The CDR3 has 11 amino acids. CDR1 MDHEN and CDR2 SYDVKM come from the germline V gene. In DNA form, the CDR3 reads TGTGCGACCGACAGAAACTATGGCTACACCTTC. It specifies CATDRNYGYTF.

This clone was detected ten times or more. The chain recombines TRBV14 with TRBJ2-7; D gene ambiguous. Germline loops: CDR1 SGHDN, CDR2 FVKESK. The V end was cut by 0 bases, the J end by 0 bases, with 12 bases between. This CDR3 is built from 16 residues. In DNA form, the CDR3 reads TGTGCCAGCAGCCAAGATAGGGCCGGCCGCTCCTACGAGCAGTACTTC. Translating gives CASSQDRAGRSYEQYF.

The rearrangement uses TRBV20-1 and TRBJ2-7, with 7 bases identical to TRBD2. V was clipped by 0 bases and J by 4 bases; unmatched bases: 9. The CDR3 runs 15 residues. In germline, CDR1 is DFQATT, CDR2 SNEGSKA (reference sequence). CDR3 DNA: TGCAGTGCTAGAGATCTGGCGGGAGTAGATTACGAGCAGTACTTC. This encodes CSARDLAGVDYEQYF.

J is TRBJ1-1 and V is TRBV4-1; D is unresolved. The CDR3 has 15 amino acids. V shed 3 bases and J shed 1 base, with 12 bases lying between them. CDR1 is MGHRA, CDR2 YSYEKL, per germline. This CDR3 reads CASSHVTGGNTEAFF. CDR3 nucleotide sequence: TGCGCCAGCAGCCATGTCACGGGAGGGAACACTGAAGCTTTCTTT.

This clone was observed many times. The genes are TRBV5-4 and TRBJ2-5; 9 nucleotides line up with TRBD2. J lost 1 base, V lost 4 bases, and 14 bases had no gene match. The length of the CDR3 is 18 residues. CDR1 is SGHNT and CDR2 is YYREEE in the germline V gene (reference sequence). In DNA, the CDR3 is TGTGCCAGCAGCCCCAACCCCGGGACTAGCTCCCCCCAAGAGACCCAGTACTTC. Residues: CASSPNPGTSSPQETQYF.

This clone was seen once. The chain is built from TRBV20-1 and TRBJ1-5, with 8 bases matching TRBD1. With V trimmed by 3 bases and J by 5 bases, 6 bases remained unmatched. The CDR3 length is 14 residues. Per the germline V gene, CDR1 is DFQATT and CDR2 is SNEGSKA (reference sequence). CDR3 DNA sequence: TGCAGTGCTAGCGGACAGGGATCCGATCAGCCCCAGCATTTT. It yields the protein CSASGQGSDQPQHF.

This clone was detected ten times or more. The gene calls are TRBV7-2 and TRBJ2-7; 13 bases fit TRBD2. The CDR3 consists of 15 residues. Per germline, CDR1 SGHTA and CDR2 FQGNSA. The ends lost 5 bases at V and 9 bases at J; junction bases unmatched: 10. The CDR3 DNA sequence: TGTGCCAGCAGCGTCAGGACTAGCGGGAGTGGGGCGCAGTACTTC. Amino acid sequence: CASSVRTSGSGAQYF.